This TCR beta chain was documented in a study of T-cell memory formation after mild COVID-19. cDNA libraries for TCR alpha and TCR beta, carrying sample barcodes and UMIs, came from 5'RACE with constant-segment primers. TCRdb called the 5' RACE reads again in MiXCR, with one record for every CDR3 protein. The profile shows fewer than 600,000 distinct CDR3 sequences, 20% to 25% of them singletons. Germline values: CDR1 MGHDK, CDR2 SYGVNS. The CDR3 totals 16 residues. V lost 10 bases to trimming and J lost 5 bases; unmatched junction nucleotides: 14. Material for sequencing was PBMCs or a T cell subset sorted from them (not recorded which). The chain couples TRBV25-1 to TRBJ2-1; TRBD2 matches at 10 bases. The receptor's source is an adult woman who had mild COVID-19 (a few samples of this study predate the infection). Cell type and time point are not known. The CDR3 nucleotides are TGTGCCACCGGGGTGGGAACTAGCGGGACTAACAATGAGCAGTTCTTC. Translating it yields CATGVGTSGTNNEQFF.